The 9 T cell receptor beta chains given below trace back to one sample, sequenced in a study of human T cells and chemical hapten exposure. Time point indicated: patch test 1, 2 weeks after DPC sensitization. Treatment noted: therapeutic diphenylcyclopropenone sensitization with weekly scalp DPC. MiXCR, applied by TCRdb to the RACE reads, yields one record per CDR3 protein. The data contain 75,000 to 95,000 distinct CDR3 sequences, approximately 12% of them seen just once; the ten biggest clones take up 3% to 4%. The specimen was whole blood, collected in connection with sensitization to the hapten diphenylcyclopropenone (DPC). These receptors were taken from a woman in her fifties or sixties with alopecia areata. Some clones in this sample may be carry-over from other donors' samples.

In this sample, this clonotype turned up a few times. The gene calls are TRBV10-1 and TRBJ1-2; perhaps TRBD1 as D (6 bases). Trimming removed 3 bases at V and 3 bases at J, with 8 bases between. The germline V gene encodes CDR1 WNHNN and CDR2 SYGVQD (reference sequence). This CDR3 spans 13 amino acids. The CDR3 is CASSEGTYYGYTF. The CDR3 bases are TGCGCCAGCAGTGAAGGGACATACTATGGCTACACCTTC.

Only a few counts were recorded for this clonotype. V and J are TRBV20-1 and TRBJ2-3; 11 positions match TRBD2. The V segment lost 0 bases and the J segment 1 base; nucleotides outside the gene matches: 3. Per germline, CDR1 DFQATT and CDR2 SNEGSKA (reference sequence). This CDR3 is built from 16 residues. The CDR3 DNA follows: TGCAGTGCTAGAGACCCGACTAGCGGGGGCACAGATACGCAGTATTTT. It codes for CSARDPTSGGTDTQYF.

This clonotype has at least ten counts. The chain carries TRBV5-1 and TRBJ2-2; 10 bases align to TRBD2. The CDR3 runs to 18 residues. CDR1 SGHRS and CDR2 YFSETQ come from the germline V gene. V lost 6 bases, J lost 0 bases, and 11 bases stayed unmatched. In DNA, the CDR3 is TGCGCCAGCACCACCGGAAGGCTAGCGGGGGCGAACACCGGGGAGCTGTTTTTT. Protein: CASTTGRLAGANTGELFF.

There are many counts of this clonotype. The chain links TRBV3-1 to TRBJ2-1, with 11 bases matching TRBD2. The CDR3 consists of 16 residues. Trimming at V came to 0 bases and at J to 5 bases, leaving 3 bases not matched to a gene. Germline assignment: CDR1 LGHDT and CDR2 YNNKEL (reference sequence). Here the CDR3 reads CASSQEASGGHNEQFF. CDR3 coding DNA: TGTGCCAGCAGCCAAGAGGCTAGCGGGGGGCACAATGAGCAGTTCTTC.

This clonotype was seen more than once but under ten times. The chain links TRBV5-1 to TRBJ2-1, with D uncertain. Per germline, CDR1 SGHRS and CDR2 YFSETQ. The CDR3 length is 13 residues. The V end lost 4 bases, the J end lost 5 bases, and 10 bases lay between the germline ends. CDR3 sequence (DNA): TGCGCCAGCAGCCCTGGACCAGACAATGAGCAGTTCTTC. It encodes CASSPGPDNEQFF.

This clonotype was picked up many times. The chain links TRBV7-9 to TRBJ2-3; a weak D match, TRBD1 (6 bases). The germline gives CDR1 SEHNR, CDR2 FQNEAQ (reference sequence). The CDR3 has 16 amino acids. Trimming removed 1 base from V and 1 base from J, with 12 bases in between. CDR3 sequence: CASSLERGMGTDTQYF. CDR3 DNA: TGTGCCAGCAGCTTAGAGAGGGGGATGGGCACAGATACGCAGTATTTT.

J is TRBJ1-2 and V is TRBV5-1; D is unclear. The CDR3 totals 13 residues. Germline lookup yields CDR1 SGHRS and CDR2 YFSETQ. Trimming pared 0 bases from V and 4 bases from J, leaving 7 bases between. The CDR3 loop reads CASSLGLAYGYTF. CDR3 DNA: TGCGCCAGCAGCTTGGGGCTTGCCTATGGCTACACCTTC.

CDR3 protein: CAISVGPYEQYF. The CDR3 nucleotides are TGTGCCATCAGTGTGGGTCCCTACGAGCAGTACTTC. The chain uses TRBV10-3 and TRBJ2-7; D is uncertain. V was cut by 4 bases and J by 2 bases, with 6 bases left in between. The germline gives CDR1 ENHRY, CDR2 SYGVKD. The length of the CDR3 is 12 residues.

The chain uses TRBV20-1 and TRBJ2-4; 7 positions agree with TRBD1. J gave up 8 bases and V 1 base, and 8 bases lay outside the gene matches. CDR3 length: 14 residues. The V gene's germline CDR1 is DFQATT and CDR2 SNEGSKA (reference sequence). CDR3 region: CSARGQGWSDIQYF. CDR3 coding DNA: TGCAGTGCTAGAGGACAGGGCTGGTCGGACATTCAGTACTTC.